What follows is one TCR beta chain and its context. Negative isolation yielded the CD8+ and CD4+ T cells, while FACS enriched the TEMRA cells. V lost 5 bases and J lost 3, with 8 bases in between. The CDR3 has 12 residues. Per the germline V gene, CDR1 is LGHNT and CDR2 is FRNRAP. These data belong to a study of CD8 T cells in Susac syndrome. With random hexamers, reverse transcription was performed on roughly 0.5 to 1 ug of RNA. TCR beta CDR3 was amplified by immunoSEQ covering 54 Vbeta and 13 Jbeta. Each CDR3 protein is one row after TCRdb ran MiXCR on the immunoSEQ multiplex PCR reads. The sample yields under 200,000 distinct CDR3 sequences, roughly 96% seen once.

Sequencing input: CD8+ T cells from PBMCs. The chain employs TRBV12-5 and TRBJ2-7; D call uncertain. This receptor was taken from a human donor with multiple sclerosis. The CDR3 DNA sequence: TGTGCTAGTGGTCTCCAGATCTACGAGCAGTACTTC. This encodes CASGLQIYEQYF.